This is a list of T cell receptor beta chains from one sample in a study of control samples from healthy donors and cancer patients. Some clones are missing from TCRdb's copy, which holds only in-frame ones; the method was immunoSEQ multiplex PCR. Here the sample spans 150,000 or so clones, over 75% being singletons. Material for sequencing was blood. All receptors come from a man aged 40-49 years in good health. The CDR3 runs from the conserved cysteine through the conserved F or W. Fields, in order: V gene, J gene, D gene, clone size, CDR3 protein, CDR3 DNA. The D gene is left open where the match is weak. Some rows have no size entry. The others give once, few or many, or a class for an expanded clone.

V gene: TRBV5-1; J gene: TRBJ1-1; D gene: NA; clone size: once; CDR3 protein: CASSRGYREEAFF; CDR3 DNA: TGCGCCAGCAGCCGGGGGTATCGAGAGGAAGCTTTCTTT
V gene: TRBV3-1/TRBV3-2; J gene: TRBJ2-3; D gene: NA; clone size: once; CDR3 protein: CASSQAIQASTDTQYF; CDR3 DNA: TGTGCCAGCAGCCAAGCTATTCAGGCAAGCACAGATACGCAGTATTTT
V gene: TRBV5-1; J gene: TRBJ1-6; D gene: TRBD1; clone size: NA; CDR3 protein: CASSLGTGALLISPLHF; CDR3 DNA: TGCGCCAGCAGCCTTGGGACAGGGGCCCTCCTCATTTCACCCCTCCACTTT
V gene: TRBV20-1; J gene: TRBJ1-2; D gene: NA; clone size: NA; CDR3 protein: CSAWDRGYTF; CDR3 DNA: TGCAGTGCTTGGGACCGAGGCTACACCTTC
V gene: TRBV19; J gene: TRBJ2-7; D gene: NA; clone size: NA; CDR3 protein: CASNPGTDTYEQYF; CDR3 DNA: TGTGCCAGTAATCCCGGGACGGATACCTACGAGCAGTACTTC
V gene: TRBV10-2; J gene: TRBJ2-1; D gene: NA; clone size: NA; CDR3 protein: CASLPSGGPYNEQFF; CDR3 DNA: TGCGCCAGCCTGCCGTCGGGGGGCCCCTACAATGAGCAGTTCTTC
V gene: TRBV4-1; J gene: TRBJ2-5; D gene: NA; clone size: NA; CDR3 protein: CASSQGHRETQYF; CDR3 DNA: TGCGCCAGCAGCCAAGGGCACAGGGAGACCCAGTACTTC
V gene: TRBV2; J gene: TRBJ2-7; D gene: NA; clone size: NA; CDR3 protein: CASSEVPTSLSYEQYF; CDR3 DNA: TGTGCCAGCAGTGAAGTCCCAACTAGCCTCTCCTACGAGCAGTACTTC
V gene: TRBV4-2; J gene: TRBJ2-5; D gene: NA; clone size: NA; CDR3 protein: CASSPAGGETQYF; CDR3 DNA: TGTGCCAGCAGCCCCGCTGGGGGGGAGACCCAGTACTTC
V gene: TRBV5-1; J gene: TRBJ2-7; D gene: NA; clone size: once; CDR3 protein: CASRPTSGRKFYEQYF; CDR3 DNA: TGCGCCAGCAGACCAACCTCGGGACGGAAGTTCTACGAGCAGTACTTC
V gene: TRBV9; J gene: TRBJ2-7; D gene: NA; clone size: NA; CDR3 protein: CASSVVANDPAF; CDR3 DNA: TGTGCCAGCAGCGTAGTAGCGAACGACCCTGCATTC
V gene: TRBV5-4; J gene: TRBJ1-4; D gene: NA; clone size: NA; CDR3 protein: CASSLDQATNEKLFF; CDR3 DNA: TGTGCCAGCAGCTTGGATCAGGCAACTAATGAAAAACTGTTTTTT
V gene: TRBV5-1; J gene: TRBJ1-2; D gene: TRBD1; clone size: NA; CDR3 protein: CASSLGQGASGYTF; CDR3 DNA: TGCGCCAGCAGTTTAGGACAGGGGGCATCTGGCTACACCTTC
V gene: TRBV5-1; J gene: TRBJ1-1; D gene: TRBD1; clone size: NA; CDR3 protein: CASSSDRVGYTEAFF; CDR3 DNA: TGCGCCAGCAGCTCGGACAGGGTGGGATACACTGAAGCTTTCTTT
V gene: TRBV19; J gene: TRBJ2-5; D gene: NA; clone size: NA; CDR3 protein: CASSIAAGSIQETQYF; CDR3 DNA: TGTGCCAGTAGTATAGCGGCAGGGAGCATCCAAGAGACCCAGTACTTC
V gene: TRBV7-3; J gene: TRBJ2-2; D gene: TRBD2; clone size: NA; CDR3 protein: CASSPVSGGTGELFF; CDR3 DNA: TGTGCCAGCAGCCCCGTTAGCGGGGGGACCGGGGAGCTGTTTTTT
V gene: TRBV10-3; J gene: TRBJ1-4; D gene: NA; clone size: NA; CDR3 protein: CAISESARGDEPNEKLFF; CDR3 DNA: TGTGCCATCAGTGAGTCCGCACGGGGAGATGAACCTAATGAAAAACTGTTTTTT
V gene: TRBV19; J gene: TRBJ1-6; D gene: NA; clone size: NA; CDR3 protein: CASLPGNHSPLHF; CDR3 DNA: TGTGCCAGTCTCCCCGGGAATCATTCACCCCTCCACTTT